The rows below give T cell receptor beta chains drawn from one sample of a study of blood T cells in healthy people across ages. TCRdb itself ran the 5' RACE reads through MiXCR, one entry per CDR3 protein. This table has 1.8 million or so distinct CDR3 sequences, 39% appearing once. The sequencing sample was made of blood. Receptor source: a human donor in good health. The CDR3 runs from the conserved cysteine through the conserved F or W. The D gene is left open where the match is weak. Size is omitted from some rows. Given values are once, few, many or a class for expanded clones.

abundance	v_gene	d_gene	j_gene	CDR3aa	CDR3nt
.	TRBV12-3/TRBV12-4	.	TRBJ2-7	CASSPDLPVYEQYF	TGTGCCAGCAGTCCGGACCTCCCAGTCTACGAGCAGTACTTC
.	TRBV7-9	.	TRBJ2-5	CASSLEGPPYF	TGTGCCAGCAGCTTAGAGGGACCCCCGTACTTC
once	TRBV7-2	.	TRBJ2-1	CASSTQEGLGNEQFF	TGTGCCAGCAGCACGCAAGAGGGTCTAGGCAATGAGCAGTTCTTC
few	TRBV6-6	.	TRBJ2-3	CASSYQRGTDTQYF	TGTGCCAGCAGTTATCAGAGGGGCACAGATACGCAGTATTTT
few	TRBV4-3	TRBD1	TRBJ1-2	CASSQDDRGRLGYTF	TGCGCCAGCAGCCAAGATGACAGGGGGAGGCTTGGCTACACCTTC
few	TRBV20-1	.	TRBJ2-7	CSARDPRGDLSYEQYF	TGCAGTGCTAGAGATCCCAGGGGTGATTTGAGCTACGAGCAGTACTTC
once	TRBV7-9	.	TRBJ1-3	CASSLMGKGAGNTIYF	TGTGCCAGCAGCTTAATGGGTAAAGGCGCTGGAAACACCATATATTTT
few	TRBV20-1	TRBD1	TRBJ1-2	CCAGTGLLYGYTF	TGCTGTGCCGGGACAGGCTTACTCTATGGCTACACCTTC
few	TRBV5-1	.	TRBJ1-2	CASSRGDNYGYTF	TGCGCCAGCAGCCGGGGGGACAACTATGGCTACACCTTC
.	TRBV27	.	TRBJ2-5	CASSFKFRGETQYF	TGTGCCAGCAGTTTCAAGTTCAGAGGAGAGACCCAGTACTTC
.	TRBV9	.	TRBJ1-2	CASSVASRSYGYTF	TGTGCCAGCAGCGTGGCTTCGCGGAGCTATGGCTACACCTTC
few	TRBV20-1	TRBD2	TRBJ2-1	CSARDRLAGTVNEQFF	TGCAGTGCTAGAGATAGGCTAGCGGGGACGGTCAATGAGCAGTTCTTC
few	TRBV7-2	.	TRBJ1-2	CASSPSGRGYTF	TGTGCCAGCAGCCCATCCGGTAGGGGCTACACCTTC
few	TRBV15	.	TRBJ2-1	CATSSFGPDPRQFF	TGTGCCACCAGCAGTTTCGGACCAGACCCCAGGCAGTTCTTC
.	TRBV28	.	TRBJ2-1	CASTKLGDEQFF	TGTGCCAGCACCAAACTCGGAGATGAGCAGTTCTTC
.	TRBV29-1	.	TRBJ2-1	CSVKGGSNEQFF	TGCAGCGTGAAGGGTGGGTCCAATGAGCAGTTCTTC
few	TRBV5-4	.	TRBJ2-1	CASSLGGSVMVYEQFF	TGTGCCAGCAGCTTGGGAGGATCAGTAATGGTCTATGAGCAGTTCTTC
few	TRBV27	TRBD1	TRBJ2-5	CASSLSPVGRGHQETQYF	TGTGCCAGCAGTTTATCACCCGTGGGCAGGGGGCACCAAGAGACCCAGTACTTC
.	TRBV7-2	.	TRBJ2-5	CASSFETGPRTQYF	TGTGCCAGCAGCTTTGAGACAGGTCCAAGGACCCAGTACTTC
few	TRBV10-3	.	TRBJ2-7	CAISLDSQLGYEQYF	TGTGCCATCAGCCTGGACAGCCAACTCGGCTACGAGCAGTACTTC
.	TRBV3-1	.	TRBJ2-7	CASSQRPTTTYEQYF	TGTGCCAGCAGCCAGCGACCGACAACCACCTACGAGCAGTACTTC
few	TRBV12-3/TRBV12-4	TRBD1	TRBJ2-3	CASSSSGTDTDTQYF	TGTGCCAGCAGTTCCTCCGGGACAGACACAGATACGCAGTATTTT
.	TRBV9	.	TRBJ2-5	CASSVGAGEAYVQYF	TGTGCCAGCAGCGTAGGGGCGGGTGAAGCCTACGTGCAGTACTTC